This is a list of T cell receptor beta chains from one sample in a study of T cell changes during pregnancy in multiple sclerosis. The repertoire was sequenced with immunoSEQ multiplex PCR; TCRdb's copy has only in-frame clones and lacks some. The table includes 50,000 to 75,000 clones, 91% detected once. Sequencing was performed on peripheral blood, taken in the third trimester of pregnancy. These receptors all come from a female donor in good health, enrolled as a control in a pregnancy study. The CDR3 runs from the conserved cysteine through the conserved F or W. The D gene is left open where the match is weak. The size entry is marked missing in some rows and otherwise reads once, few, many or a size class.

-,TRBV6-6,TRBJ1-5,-,CASSYSLGTSNQPQHF,TGTGCCAGCAGTTACTCGTTAGGGACAAGCAATCAGCCCCAGCATTTT
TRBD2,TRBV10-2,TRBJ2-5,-,CASRRAGAGETQYF,TGCGCCAGCAGGCGGGCGGGAGCGGGGGAGACCCAGTACTTC
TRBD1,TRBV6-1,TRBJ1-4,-,CASSEGDRGGEKLFF,TGTGCCAGCAGTGAAGGGGACAGGGGAGGTGAAAAACTGTTTTTT
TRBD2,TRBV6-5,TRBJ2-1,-,CASTPIAGAYNEQFF,TGTGCCAGCACCCCCATAGCGGGAGCCTACAATGAGCAGTTCTTC
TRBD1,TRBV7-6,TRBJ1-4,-,CASSATGTGGEKLFF,TGTGCCAGCAGCGCCACCGGGACAGGGGGTGAAAAACTGTTTTTT
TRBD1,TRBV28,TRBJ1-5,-,CASSLYGTGEPHQPQHF,TGTGCCAGCAGTTTATATGGGACAGGGGAGCCTCATCAGCCCCAGCATTTT
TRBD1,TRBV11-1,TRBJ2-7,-,CASRLDRGSYEQYF,TGTGCCAGCAGGTTGGACAGGGGGTCCTACGAGCAGTACTTC
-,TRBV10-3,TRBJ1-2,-,CAISGQEVNYGYTF,TGTGCCATCAGTGGCCAGGAGGTCAACTATGGCTACACCTTC
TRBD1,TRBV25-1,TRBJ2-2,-,CASSEVSGGLGELFF,TGTGCCAGCAGTGAAGTGTCAGGGGGATTGGGAGAGCTGTTTTTT
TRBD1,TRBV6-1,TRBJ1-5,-,CASWTGNSNQPQHF,TGTGCCAGTTGGACAGGGAATAGCAATCAGCCCCAGCATTTT
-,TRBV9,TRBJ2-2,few,CASSPANTGELFF,TGTGCCAGCAGCCCTGCGAACACCGGGGAGCTGTTTTTT
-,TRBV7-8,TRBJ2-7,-,CASSLPVRGNPYEQYF,TGTGCCAGCAGCTTACCCGTCAGGGGTAACCCCTACGAGCAGTACTTC
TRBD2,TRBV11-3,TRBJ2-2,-,CASSPGLAGASGELFF,TGTGCCAGCAGCCCTGGACTAGCGGGGGCCTCCGGGGAGCTGTTTTTT
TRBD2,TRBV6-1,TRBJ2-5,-,CASRELAGGQETQYF,TGTGCCAGCAGGGAGCTAGCGGGGGGACAAGAGACCCAGTACTTC
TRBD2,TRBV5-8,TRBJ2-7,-,CASRWTSGGSYEQYF,TGTGCCAGCAGATGGACTAGCGGGGGGTCCTACGAGCAGTACTTC
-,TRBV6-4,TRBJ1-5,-,CASSVAENQPQHF,TGTGCCAGCAGTGTGGCAGAAAATCAGCCCCAGCATTTT
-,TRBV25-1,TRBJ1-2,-,CASRSTGSYGYTF,TGTGCCAGCAGGTCGACAGGCTCCTATGGCTACACCTTC
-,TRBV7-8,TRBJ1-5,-,CASSSGGGPNQPQHF,TGTGCCAGCAGTTCAGGAGGAGGACCCAATCAGCCCCAGCATTTT
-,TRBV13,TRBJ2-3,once,CASSPPSGDGTDTQYF,TGTGCCAGCAGCCCCCCCAGCGGAGATGGGACAGATACGCAGTATTTT
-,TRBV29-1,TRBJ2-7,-,CSVEETGARYEQYF,TGCAGCGTTGAAGAGACAGGAGCGCGTTACGAGCAGTACTTC
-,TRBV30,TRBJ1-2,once,CAWRRLDLAEGGYTF,TGTGCCTGGCGACGCTTGGACCTTGCAGAGGGTGGCTACACCTTC
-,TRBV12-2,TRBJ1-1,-,CASRSLVCDRGNTEAFF,TGTGCAAGTCGCTCCCTAGTTTGTGACAGGGGGAACACTGAAGCTTTCTTT
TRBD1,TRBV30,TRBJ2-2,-,CALTGMEELFF,TGTGCCTTGACAGGGATGGAGGAGCTGTTTTTT
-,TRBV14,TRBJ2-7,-,CASSQIGRGGTYEQYF,TGTGCCAGCAGCCAAATCGGGCGAGGGGGAACCTACGAGCAGTACTTC
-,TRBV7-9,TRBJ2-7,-,CASSFQISGSYEQYF,TGTGCCAGCAGCTTTCAAATAAGCGGCTCCTACGAGCAGTACTTC
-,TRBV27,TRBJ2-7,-,CASSSWDNAYEQYF,TGTGCCAGCAGTTCCTGGGACAACGCCTACGAGCAGTACTTC
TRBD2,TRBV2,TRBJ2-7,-,CASTGGKVSYEQYF,TGTGCCAGTACGGGGGGAAAGGTATCCTACGAGCAGTACTTC
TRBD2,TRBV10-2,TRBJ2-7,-,CASSPGGEQYF,TGCGCCAGCTCCCCCGGGGGGGAGCAGTACTTC
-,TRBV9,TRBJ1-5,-,CASSVAGGFGQPQHF,TGTGCCAGCAGCGTAGCTGGGGGGTTCGGTCAGCCCCAGCATTTT
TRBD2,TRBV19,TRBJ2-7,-,CASSPSAGLSGEQYF,TGTGCCAGTAGTCCATCAGCGGGACTATCGGGAGAGCAGTACTTC
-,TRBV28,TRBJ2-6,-,CASTQGGAGANVLTF,TGTGCCAGCACCCAAGGGGGGGCTGGGGCCAACGTCCTGACTTTC
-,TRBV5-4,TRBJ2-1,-,CASRNDLTGYNEQFF,TGTGCCAGCAGAAATGATTTGACGGGATACAATGAGCAGTTCTTC
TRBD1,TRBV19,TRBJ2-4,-,CASSQRTGGGGIQYF,TGTGCCAGTAGCCAGAGGACAGGGGGAGGTGGGATTCAGTACTTC
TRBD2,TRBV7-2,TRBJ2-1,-,CASSLEASGSFVSYNEQFF,TGTGCCAGCAGCTTAGAAGCTAGCGGGAGTTTTGTTTCCTACAATGAGCAGTTCTTC
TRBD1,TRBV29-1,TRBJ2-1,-,CSATGTGDYNEQFF,TGCAGCGCGACCGGGACAGGGGATTACAATGAGCAGTTCTTC
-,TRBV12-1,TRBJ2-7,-,CASRSPDRNYEQYF,TGTGCCAGCAGGTCCCCGGACAGGAACTACGAGCAGTACTTC
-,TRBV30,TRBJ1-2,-,CAWSTGGGYTF,TGTGCCTGGAGTACGGGGGGTGGCTACACCTTC
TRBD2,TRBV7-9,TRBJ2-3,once,CASSSTSGGAGTQYF,TGTGCCAGCAGCTCTACTAGCGGGGGCGCTGGTACGCAGTATTTT
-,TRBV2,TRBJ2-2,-,CASRVGGPGGELFF,TGTGCCAGCAGGGTGGGGGGGCCTGGCGGGGAGCTGTTTTTT
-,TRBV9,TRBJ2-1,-,CASSVDSSSGDEQFF,TGTGCCAGCAGCGTTGACTCCTCCTCAGGGGATGAGCAGTTCTTC
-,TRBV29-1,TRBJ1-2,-,CSVLDSIEYGYTF,TGCAGCGTCCTAGACAGTATTGAGTATGGCTACACCTTC
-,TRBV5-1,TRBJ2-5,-,CASSPGDQETQYF,TGCGCCAGCAGCCCAGGGGACCAAGAGACCCAGTACTTC
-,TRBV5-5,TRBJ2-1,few,CASSLRQTQGQFF,TGTGCCAGCAGCTTGAGGCAGACCCAGGGGCAGTTCTTC
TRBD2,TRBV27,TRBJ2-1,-,CASSIAGVSRGEQFF,TGTGCCAGCAGTATTGCGGGAGTCTCCAGAGGGGAGCAGTTCTTC
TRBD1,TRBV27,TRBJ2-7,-,CASSFTGAHYEQYF,TGTGCCAGCAGTTTCACAGGGGCGCACTACGAGCAGTACTTC
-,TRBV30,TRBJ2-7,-,CACQGSPSRYEQYF,TGTGCCTGTCAGGGGTCACCCTCGCGCTACGAGCAGTACTTC
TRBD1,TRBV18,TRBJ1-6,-,CASSPGQNNSPLHF,TGTGCCAGCTCACCGGGACAGAACAATTCACCCCTCCACTTT
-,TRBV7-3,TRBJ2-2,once,CASSSQEPGELFF,TGTGCCAGCAGCTCCCAGGAACCCGGGGAGCTGTTTTTT
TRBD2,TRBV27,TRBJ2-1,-,CASSLELAGGAYNEQFF,TGTGCCAGCAGTTTAGAACTTGCGGGAGGGGCCTACAATGAGCAGTTCTTC
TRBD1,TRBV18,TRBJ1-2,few,CASSADRGTNGYTF,TGTGCCAGCTCAGCCGACAGGGGAACAAATGGCTACACCTTC
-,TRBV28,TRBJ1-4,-,CASSVSHRELFF,TGTGCCAGCAGCGTATCCCACAGGGAATTGTTTTTT
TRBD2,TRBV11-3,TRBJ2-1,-,CASSRSTGQGLAGGYNEQFF,TGTGCCAGCAGCCGTTCGACAGGGCAAGGGCTAGCGGGAGGGTACAATGAGCAGTTCTTC